One TCR beta chain is described in this entry. TCRdb redid the calling of the 5' RACE reads with MiXCR, one entry per CDR3 protein. The data show a few hundred thousand distinct CDR3 sequences, approximately 10% seen once. These data belong to a study of T cells after yellow fever vaccination. The source is a man younger than 30 who received the YFV17D yellow fever vaccine. Sample: CD4+ T cells sorted from PBMCs, taken 5 days after the yellow fever booster vaccination.

The CDR3 DNA reads TGTGCCAGCAGCAAAGGGGCTGAGCCGAGAACTAACTATGGCTACACCTTC. It yields the protein CASSKGAEPRTNYGYTF. V is TRBV21-1 and J is TRBJ1-2. TRBV21-1 is a pseudogene locus. The CDR3 sequence is 17 residues long.